This TCR beta chain was sequenced in a study of regulatory T cells in long-lasting Graves disease. Notes on the study in general: There were preferences for TRBV28, TRBJ1-2 and TRBJ2-5 in persistent disease.

To make TCR beta libraries, researchers used iRepertoire HTBI primers and Arm-PCR of CDR3 regions. TCRdb re-called the multiplex PCR reads with MiXCR, one entry per CDR3 protein. The sample holds about 440,000 distinct CDR3 sequences; about a sixth are singletons and the top ten take approximately 11%. Comments on this clonotype: Antigen: not known.

This CDR3 is built from 16 residues. V gave up 9 bases and J gave up 0 bases, with 15 bases separating them. Noted time point: newly diagnosed GD, antithyroid drugs for less than 3 months. Extracted PBMC RNA gave rise to the TCR library. American Thyroid Association guidelines served as the basis for diagnosing Graves' disease. This same sample was also taken into another study, of T cells in Graves' hyperthyroidism and ophthalmopathy. That paper states: In blood, most of the thyroid clonotypes expanded above 0.001 were also present. The model made its ophthalmopathy prediction, and onset followed a median approximately six months later.

This chain links TRBV6-7 with TRBJ2-6; D might be TRBD1 (6 bases). TRBV6-7 is treated as an ORF (open reading frame) with a function not yet certain. The source was peripheral blood mononuclear cells (PBMCs), collected at new diagnosis, from a patient treated with antithyroid drugs. This TCR came from a woman younger than 45 with Graves disease. This CDR3 is CARQGPPNSGANVLTF. The CDR3 DNA reads TGTGCCAGACAGGGACCGCCCAACTCTGGGGCCAACGTCCTGACTTTC.